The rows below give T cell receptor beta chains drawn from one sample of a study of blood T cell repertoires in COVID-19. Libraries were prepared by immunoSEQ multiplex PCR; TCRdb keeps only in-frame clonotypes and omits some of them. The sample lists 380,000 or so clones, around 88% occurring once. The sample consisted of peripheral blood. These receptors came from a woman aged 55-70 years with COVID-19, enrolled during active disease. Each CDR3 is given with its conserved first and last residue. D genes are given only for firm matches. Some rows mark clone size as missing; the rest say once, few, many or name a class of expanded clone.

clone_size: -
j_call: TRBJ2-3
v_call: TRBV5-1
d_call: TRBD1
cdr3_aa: CASSLDRGHHTQYF

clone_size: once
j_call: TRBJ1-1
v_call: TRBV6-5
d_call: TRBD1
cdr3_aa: CASSLGQGNTEAFF

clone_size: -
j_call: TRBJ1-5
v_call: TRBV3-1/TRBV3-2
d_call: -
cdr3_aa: CASSQQTGPQHF

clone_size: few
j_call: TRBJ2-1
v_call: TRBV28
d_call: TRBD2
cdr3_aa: CASIAGSNEQFF

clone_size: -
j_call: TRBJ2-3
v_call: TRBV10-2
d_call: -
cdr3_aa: CASSGSAADWCYF

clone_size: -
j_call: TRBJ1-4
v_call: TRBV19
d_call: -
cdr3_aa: CASRSNNHRINEKLFF

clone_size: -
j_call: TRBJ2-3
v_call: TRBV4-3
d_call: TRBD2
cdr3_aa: CASSQGGGAGDTQYF

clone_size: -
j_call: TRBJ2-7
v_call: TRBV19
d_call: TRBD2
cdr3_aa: CASSMAGVRENEQYF

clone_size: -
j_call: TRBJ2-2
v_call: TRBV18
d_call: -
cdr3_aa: CASSPRIQGDLNTGELFF

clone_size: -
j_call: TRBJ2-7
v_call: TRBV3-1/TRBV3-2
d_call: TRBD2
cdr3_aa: CASSQSSGGPYEQYF

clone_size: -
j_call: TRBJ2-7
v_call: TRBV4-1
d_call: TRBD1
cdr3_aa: CASSRRQGPLNEQYF

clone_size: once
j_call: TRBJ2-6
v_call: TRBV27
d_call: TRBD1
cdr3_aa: CASSRTGTGVLAGFSGANVLTF

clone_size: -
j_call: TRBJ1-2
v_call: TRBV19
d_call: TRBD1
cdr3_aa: CASRESDRVSGYTF

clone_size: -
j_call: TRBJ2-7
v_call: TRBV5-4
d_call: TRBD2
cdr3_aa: CASSLSGTSSYEQYF

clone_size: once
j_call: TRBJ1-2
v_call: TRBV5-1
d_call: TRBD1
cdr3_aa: CASTQGGDGYTF

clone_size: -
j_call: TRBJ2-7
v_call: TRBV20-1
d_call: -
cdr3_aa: CSARSRGEQYF

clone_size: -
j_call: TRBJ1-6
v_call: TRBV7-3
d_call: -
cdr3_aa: CAAGPSSLRGREGRGSSPLHF

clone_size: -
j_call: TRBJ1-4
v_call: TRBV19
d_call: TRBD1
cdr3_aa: CASSGTGGNEKLFF